These T cell receptor beta chains were read from a single sample in a study of T cells in Graves' hyperthyroidism and ophthalmopathy. MiXCR, run by TCRdb on the multiplex PCR reads, gives a single entry per CDR3 protein. The profile covers 250,000 to 300,000 distinct CDR3 sequences, with around 15% appearing a single time and 7.9% taken by the ten largest. The specimen was blood. These receptors were taken from a woman between 40 and 50 years old with Graves' hyperthyroidism. CDR3s include the opening cysteine and the closing phenylalanine or tryptophan. Each record gives: clone size, V gene, D gene, J gene, CDR3 protein, CDR3 DNA. The D gene is left open where the match is weak. Clone size is not always given. Where it is, it says once, few, many or a class for expanded clones.

size: .
V: TRBV5-5
D: .
J: TRBJ1-2
CDR3: CASSLEWGSYGYTF
DNA: TGTGCCAGCAGCTTGGAGTGGGGGTCCTATGGCTACACCTTC

size: .
V: TRBV6-9
D: TRBD1
J: TRBJ2-1
CDR3: CASTLIRGQGTVLRNEQFF
DNA: TGTGCCAGCACCCTTATAAGGGGACAGGGGACGGTTTTGAGGAATGAGCAGTTCTTC

size: .
V: TRBV6-1
D: .
J: TRBJ2-3
CDR3: CASSPGPNTQYF
DNA: TGTGCCAGCAGCCCCGGGCCCAATACGCAGTATTTT

size: .
V: TRBV19
D: .
J: TRBJ1-2
CDR3: CASSNGQAMRGYTF
DNA: TGTGCCAGTAGCAATGGGCAGGCTATGAGGGGCTACACCTTC

size: many
V: TRBV7-2
D: .
J: TRBJ2-5
CDR3: CASSSLGGETQYF
DNA: TGTGCCAGCAGCTCTTTAGGGGGGGAGACCCAGTACTTC

size: .
V: TRBV19
D: TRBD1
J: TRBJ2-2
CDR3: CASSGTGQGNGELFF
DNA: TGTGCCAGTAGCGGAACGGGACAGGGGAACGGGGAGCTGTTTTTT

size: many
V: TRBV27
D: .
J: TRBJ1-1
CDR3: CASSLLDMVNTEAFF
DNA: TGTGCCAGCAGCCTTTTGGATATGGTGAACACTGAAGCTTTCTTT

size: many
V: TRBV6-1
D: .
J: TRBJ2-5
CDR3: CASRGGPVGQYF
DNA: TGTGCCAGCAGGGGCGGGCCAGTTGGCCAGTACTTC

size: many
V: TRBV2
D: .
J: TRBJ2-1
CDR3: CASSRERSHPLYNEQFF
DNA: TGTGCCAGCAGTAGAGAGAGAAGCCATCCCCTCTACAATGAGCAGTTCTTC

size: .
V: TRBV20-1
D: TRBD1
J: TRBJ1-2
CDR3: CSARVDRGQYYGYTF
DNA: TGCAGTGCTAGAGTGGACAGGGGGCAATACTATGGCTACACCTTC

size: .
V: TRBV19
D: .
J: TRBJ2-7
CDR3: CASSFGRDQEQYF
DNA: TGTGCCAGTAGCTTTGGAAGGGATCAAGAGCAGTACTTC

size: few
V: TRBV7-9
D: .
J: TRBJ1-1
CDR3: CAGTRNTEAFF
DNA: TGTGCCGGGACACGTAACACTGAAGCTTTCTTT

size: .
V: TRBV9
D: .
J: TRBJ1-3
CDR3: CASSTNGISGNTIYF
DNA: TGTGCCAGCAGCACAAATGGAATCTCTGGAAACACCATATATTTT

size: .
V: TRBV7-2
D: TRBD2
J: TRBJ2-7
CDR3: CASSLRTSGRRGFSYEQYF
DNA: TGTGCCAGCAGCCTCCGGACTAGCGGGAGGCGGGGGTTCTCCTACGAGCAGTACTTC

size: .
V: TRBV9
D: .
J: TRBJ2-3
CDR3: CASSVYALGTDTQYF
DNA: TGTGCCAGCAGCGTATACGCCCTAGGCACAGATACGCAGTATTTT

size: .
V: TRBV20-1
D: TRBD2
J: TRBJ2-7
CDR3: CSARDYSAMGTSGALSYEQYF
DNA: TGCAGTGCTAGAGATTATTCAGCTATGGGGACTAGCGGGGCTTTGTCCTACGAGCAGTACTTC

size: many
V: TRBV2
D: TRBD2
J: TRBJ2-1
CDR3: CASRRGLLYNEQFF
DNA: TGTGCCAGCAGAAGGGGACTACTTTACAATGAGCAGTTCTTC

size: many
V: TRBV3-1
D: .
J: TRBJ1-5
CDR3: CASSQGAAYSNQPQHF
DNA: TGTGCCAGCAGCCAAGGGGCAGCCTATAGCAATCAGCCCCAGCATTTT

size: few
V: TRBV6-1
D: .
J: TRBJ2-7
CDR3: CASSETPRHEQYF
DNA: TGTGCCAGCAGTGAAACCCCAAGGCACGAGCAGTACTTC

size: .
V: TRBV15
D: .
J: TRBJ2-2
CDR3: CASKSPTDTGELFF
DNA: TGTGCCTCCAAATCGCCGACAGACACCGGGGAGCTGTTTTTT

size: .
V: TRBV20-1
D: TRBD1
J: TRBJ1-6
CDR3: CSARPGQGYSPLHF
DNA: TGCAGTGCTAGGCCGGGACAGGGTTATTCACCCCTCCACTTT

size: .
V: TRBV4-1
D: TRBD1
J: TRBJ2-7
CDR3: CASSPQQGASYEQYF
DNA: TGCGCCAGCAGCCCTCAGCAGGGGGCGTCCTACGAGCAGTACTTC

size: .
V: TRBV11-2
D: TRBD2
J: TRBJ2-7
CDR3: CASSLVGTSGSYEQYF
DNA: TGTGCCAGCAGCTTAGTAGGGACTAGCGGGAGTTACGAGCAGTACTTC

size: few
V: TRBV20-1
D: .
J: TRBJ1-2
CDR3: CSARIDGLGGYTF
DNA: TGCAGTGCTAGAATAGATGGGCTAGGGGGCTACACCTTC

size: .
V: TRBV19
D: .
J: TRBJ2-3
CDR3: CASTGTGASDTQYF
DNA: TGTGCCAGTACGGGGACGGGAGCCTCAGATACGCAGTATTTT

size: .
V: TRBV20-1
D: .
J: TRBJ1-5
CDR3: CSARAGRERQPQHF
DNA: TGCAGTGCTAGAGCTGGCAGGGAGAGACAGCCCCAGCATTTT

size: many
V: TRBV5-5
D: .
J: TRBJ2-2
CDR3: CASSLPATGELFF
DNA: TGTGCCAGCAGCTTGCCAGCCACCGGGGAGCTGTTTTTT

size: .
V: TRBV20-1
D: TRBD2
J: TRBJ2-1
CDR3: CSARRLADRREQFF
DNA: TGCAGTGCTAGGAGACTAGCGGACCGGCGGGAGCAGTTCTTC

size: many
V: TRBV27
D: .
J: TRBJ1-2
CDR3: CASSVTGFVGDGYTF
DNA: TGTGCCAGCAGCGTAACAGGATTCGTTGGGGATGGCTACACCTTC

size: many
V: TRBV6-1
D: .
J: TRBJ1-1
CDR3: CASSEYEGARAFF
DNA: TGTGCCAGCAGTGAATATGAAGGGGCTAGGGCTTTCTTT

size: many
V: TRBV12-3/TRBV12-4
D: .
J: TRBJ2-7
CDR3: CASSFTSTRPYEQYF
DNA: TGTGCCAGCAGTTTCACTAGCACGCGTCCTTACGAGCAGTACTTC

size: many
V: TRBV5-1
D: .
J: TRBJ2-7
CDR3: CASRREVVYEQYF
DNA: TGCGCCAGCAGGAGGGAGGTAGTCTACGAGCAGTACTTC

size: many
V: TRBV12-3/TRBV12-4
D: .
J: TRBJ2-5
CDR3: CASSFGGWGETQYF
DNA: TGTGCCAGCAGTTTTGGAGGGTGGGGAGAGACCCAGTACTTC

size: .
V: TRBV20-1
D: .
J: TRBJ1-2
CDR3: CSAPLPGNLGYTF
DNA: TGCAGTGCTCCCCTTCCGGGTAACTTAGGCTACACCTTC

size: many
V: TRBV7-9
D: TRBD1
J: TRBJ1-2
CDR3: CASSRWDRPTNYGYTF
DNA: TGTGCCAGCAGCCGATGGGACAGACCCACTAACTATGGCTACACCTTC

size: many
V: TRBV28
D: TRBD2
J: TRBJ2-2
CDR3: CASSASGRNTGELFF
DNA: TGTGCCAGCAGTGCTAGCGGGAGGAACACCGGGGAGCTGTTTTTT

size: many
V: TRBV20-1
D: .
J: TRBJ1-1
CDR3: CSARVGNRRTEAFF
DNA: TGCAGTGCTAGAGTCGGGAATAGGAGGACTGAAGCTTTCTTT

size: few
V: TRBV27
D: .
J: TRBJ2-7
CDR3: CASSFLGNSYEQYF
DNA: TGTGCCAGCAGTTTTCTAGGGAACTCCTACGAGCAGTACTTC

size: many
V: TRBV29-1
D: .
J: TRBJ2-1
CDR3: CSVGQFSDNEQFF
DNA: TGCAGCGTTGGTCAGTTTTCGGACAATGAGCAGTTCTTC

size: .
V: TRBV18
D: .
J: TRBJ2-7
CDR3: CASSPPTGTYEQYF
DNA: TGTGCCAGCTCACCACCGACAGGTACCTACGAGCAGTACTTC

size: many
V: TRBV28
D: .
J: TRBJ1-3
CDR3: CASSRFSGNTIYF
DNA: TGTGCCAGCAGCCGATTCTCTGGAAACACCATATATTTT

size: many
V: TRBV7-2
D: .
J: TRBJ2-7
CDR3: CASSLRLTSYEQYF
DNA: TGTGCCAGCAGCTTACGGCTTACTTCCTACGAGCAGTACTTC

size: many
V: TRBV12-3/TRBV12-4
D: .
J: TRBJ1-4
CDR3: CASRSTATNEKLFF
DNA: TGTGCCAGCAGGTCGACAGCAACTAATGAAAAACTGTTTTTT

size: many
V: TRBV7-9
D: .
J: TRBJ1-4
CDR3: CASSLPEVPRNFYEKLFF
DNA: TGTGCCAGCAGCTTACCAGAGGTCCCAAGAAACTTCTATGAAAAACTGTTTTTT

size: many
V: TRBV30
D: TRBD1
J: TRBJ2-5
CDR3: CAWARQGVETQYF
DNA: TGTGCCTGGGCCCGACAGGGGGTAGAGACCCAGTACTTC

size: few
V: TRBV5-1
D: TRBD1
J: TRBJ2-5
CDR3: CASSFIGTEGETQYF
DNA: TGCGCCAGCAGCTTCATCGGGACAGAGGGAGAGACCCAGTACTTC

size: .
V: TRBV29-1
D: .
J: TRBJ1-2
CDR3: CSAGVGGALDYGYTF
DNA: TGCAGCGCCGGTGTTGGAGGGGCCCTAGACTATGGCTACACCTTC

size: .
V: TRBV18
D: TRBD1
J: TRBJ2-4
CDR3: CASSPGTEGNIQYF
DNA: TGTGCCAGCTCACCCGGGACAGAGGGGAACATTCAGTACTTC

size: many
V: TRBV2
D: .
J: TRBJ1-4
CDR3: CASTTGPHEKLFF
DNA: TGTGCCAGCACAACAGGGCCCCATGAAAAACTGTTTTTT

size: .
V: TRBV3-1
D: TRBD1
J: TRBJ2-4
CDR3: CASSPPGQGGNIQYF
DNA: TGTGCCAGCAGCCCTCCGGGACAGGGTGGCAACATTCAGTACTTC

size: many
V: TRBV2
D: .
J: TRBJ1-3
CDR3: CASNGRVHGNTIYF
DNA: TGTGCCAGCAATGGCAGGGTGCATGGAAACACCATATATTTT

size: few
V: TRBV5-1
D: TRBD2
J: TRBJ2-3
CDR3: CASSVLRSGSEDTQYF
DNA: TGCGCCAGCAGCGTTCTACGTAGCGGGAGTGAGGATACGCAGTATTTT

size: .
V: TRBV19
D: TRBD2
J: TRBJ2-2
CDR3: CASSIERRLAGETGELFF
DNA: TGTGCCAGTAGTATAGAACGTCGACTAGCGGGAGAAACCGGGGAGCTGTTTTTT

size: many
V: TRBV7-9
D: TRBD1
J: TRBJ1-1
CDR3: CASNTGGGTEAFF
DNA: TGTGCCAGCAACACAGGGGGTGGCACTGAAGCTTTCTTT

size: many
V: TRBV28
D: TRBD2
J: TRBJ2-7
CDR3: CASSFPTTSGRSSYEQYF
DNA: TGTGCCAGCAGTTTCCCGACGACTAGCGGGAGGAGCTCCTACGAGCAGTACTTC